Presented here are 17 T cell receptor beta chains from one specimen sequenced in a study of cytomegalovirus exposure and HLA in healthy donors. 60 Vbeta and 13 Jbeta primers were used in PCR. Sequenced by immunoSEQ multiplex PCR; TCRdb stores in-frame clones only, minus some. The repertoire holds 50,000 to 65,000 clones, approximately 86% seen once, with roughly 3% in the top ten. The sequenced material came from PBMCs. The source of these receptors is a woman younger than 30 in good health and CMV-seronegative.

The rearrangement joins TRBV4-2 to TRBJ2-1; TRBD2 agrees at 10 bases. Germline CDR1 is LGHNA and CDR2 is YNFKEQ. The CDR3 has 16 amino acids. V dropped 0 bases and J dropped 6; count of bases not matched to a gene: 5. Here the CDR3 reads CASSQDASSGGNEQFF. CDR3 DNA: TGTGCCAGCAGCCAAGATGCCTCTAGCGGGGGCAATGAGCAGTTCTTC.

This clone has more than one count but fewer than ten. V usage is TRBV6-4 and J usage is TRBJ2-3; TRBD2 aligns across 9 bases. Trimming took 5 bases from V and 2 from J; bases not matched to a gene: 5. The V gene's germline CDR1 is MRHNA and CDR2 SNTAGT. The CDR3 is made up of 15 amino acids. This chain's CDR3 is CASSLASGTTDTQYF. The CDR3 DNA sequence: TGTGCCAGCAGTTTGGCTAGCGGGACCACAGATACGCAGTATTTT.

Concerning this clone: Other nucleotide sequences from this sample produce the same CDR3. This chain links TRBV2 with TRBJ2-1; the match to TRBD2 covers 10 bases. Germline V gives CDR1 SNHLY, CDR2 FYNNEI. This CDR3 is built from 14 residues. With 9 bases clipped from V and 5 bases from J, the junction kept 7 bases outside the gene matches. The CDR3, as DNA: TGTGCCAGTAGTAGACTAGCGGGTGACAATGAGCAGTTCTTC. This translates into CASSRLAGDNEQFF.

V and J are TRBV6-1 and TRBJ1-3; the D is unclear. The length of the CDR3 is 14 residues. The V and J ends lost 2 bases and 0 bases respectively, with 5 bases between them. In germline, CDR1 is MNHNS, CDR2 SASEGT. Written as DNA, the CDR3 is TGTGCCAGCAGTGAACTACCCTCTGGAAACACCATATATTTT. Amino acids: CASSELPSGNTIYF.

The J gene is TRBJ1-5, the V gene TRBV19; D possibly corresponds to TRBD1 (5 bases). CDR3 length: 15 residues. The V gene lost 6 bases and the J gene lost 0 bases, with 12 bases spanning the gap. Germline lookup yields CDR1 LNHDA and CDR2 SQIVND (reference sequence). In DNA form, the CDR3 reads TGTGCCAGTAGGATACGGGGACTTAGCAATCAGCCCCAGCATTTT. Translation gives CASRIRGLSNQPQHF.

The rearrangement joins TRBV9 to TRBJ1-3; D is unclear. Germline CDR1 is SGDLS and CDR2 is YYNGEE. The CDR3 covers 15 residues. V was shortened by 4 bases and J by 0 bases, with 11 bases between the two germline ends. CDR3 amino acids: CASSPQSLSGNTIYF. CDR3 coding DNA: TGTGCCAGCAGCCCCCAGTCCCTCTCTGGAAACACCATATATTTT.

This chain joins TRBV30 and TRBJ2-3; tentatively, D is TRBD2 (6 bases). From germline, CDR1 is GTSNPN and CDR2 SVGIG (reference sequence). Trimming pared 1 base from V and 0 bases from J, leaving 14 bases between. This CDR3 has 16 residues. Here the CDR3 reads CAWSAPSVKSTDTQYF. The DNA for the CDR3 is TGTGCCTGGAGTGCCCCTAGCGTAAAAAGCACAGATACGCAGTATTTT.

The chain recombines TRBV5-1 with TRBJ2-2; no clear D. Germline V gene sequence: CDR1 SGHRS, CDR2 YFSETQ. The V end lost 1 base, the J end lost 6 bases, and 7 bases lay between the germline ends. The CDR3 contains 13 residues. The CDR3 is CASSLQVAGELFF. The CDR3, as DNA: TGCGCCAGCAGCTTGCAGGTGGCCGGGGAGCTGTTTTTT. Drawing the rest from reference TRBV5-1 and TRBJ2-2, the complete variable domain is KAGVTQTPRYLIKTRGQQVTLSCSPISGHRSVSWYQQTPGQGLQFLFEYFSETQRNKGNFPGRFSGRQFSNSRSEMNVSTLELGDSALYLCASSLQVAGELFFGEGSRLTVL.

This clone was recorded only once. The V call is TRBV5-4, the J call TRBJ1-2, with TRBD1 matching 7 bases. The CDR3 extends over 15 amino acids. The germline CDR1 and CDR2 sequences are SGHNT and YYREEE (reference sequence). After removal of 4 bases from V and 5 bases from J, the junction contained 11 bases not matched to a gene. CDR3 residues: CASSPGDSRHYGYTF. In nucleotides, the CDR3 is TGTGCCAGCAGCCCCGGGGACAGTAGGCATTATGGCTACACCTTC.

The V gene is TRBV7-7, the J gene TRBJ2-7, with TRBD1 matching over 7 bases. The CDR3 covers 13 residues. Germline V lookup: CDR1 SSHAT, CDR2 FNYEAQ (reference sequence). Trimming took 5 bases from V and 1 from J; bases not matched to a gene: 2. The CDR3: CASSQGESYEQYF. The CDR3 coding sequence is TGTGCCAGCAGCCAGGGGGAATCCTACGAGCAGTACTTC.

The CDR3 loop is CASSSSGQGAREQYF. CDR3 DNA: TGTGCCAGCAGTTCCTCGGGACAGGGGGCGCGGGAGCAGTACTTC. The chain joins TRBV28 to TRBJ2-7, with TRBD1 matching over 12 bases. From germline, CDR1 is MDHEN and CDR2 SYDVKM. CDR3 size: 15 residues. V shed 4 bases, J shed 7 bases, and the junction held 8 bases outside the gene matches.

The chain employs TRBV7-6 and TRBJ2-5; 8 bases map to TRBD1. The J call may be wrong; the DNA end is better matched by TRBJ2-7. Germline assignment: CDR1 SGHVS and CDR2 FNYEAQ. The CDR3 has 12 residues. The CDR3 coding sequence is TGTGCCAGCAGCCAGGGGGCTTACGAGCAGTACTTC. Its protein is CASSQGAYEQYF.

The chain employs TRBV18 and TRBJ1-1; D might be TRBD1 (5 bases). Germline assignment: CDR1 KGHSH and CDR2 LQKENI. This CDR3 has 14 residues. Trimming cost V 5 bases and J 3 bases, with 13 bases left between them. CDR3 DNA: TGTGCCAGCTCATCTTCAGGGAGGGACACTGAAGCTTTCTTT. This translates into CASSSSGRDTEAFF. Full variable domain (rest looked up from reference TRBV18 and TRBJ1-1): NAGVMQNPRHLVRRRGQEARLRCSPMKGHSHVYWYRQLPEEGLKFMVYLQKENIIDESGMPKERFSAEFPKEGPSILRIQQVVRGDSAAYFCASSSSGRDTEAFFGQGTRLTVV.

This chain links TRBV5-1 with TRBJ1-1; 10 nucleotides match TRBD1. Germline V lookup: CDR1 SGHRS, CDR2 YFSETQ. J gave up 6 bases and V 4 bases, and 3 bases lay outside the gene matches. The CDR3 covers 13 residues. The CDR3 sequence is CASSVGTGAEAFF. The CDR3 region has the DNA TGCGCCAGCAGCGTGGGGACAGGGGCTGAAGCTTTCTTT.

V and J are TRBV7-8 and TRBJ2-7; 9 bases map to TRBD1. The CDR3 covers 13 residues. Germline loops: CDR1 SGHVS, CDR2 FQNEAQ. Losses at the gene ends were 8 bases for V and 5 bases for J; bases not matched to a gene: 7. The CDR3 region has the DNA TGTGCCAGCGGGGACAGGGTATGGGACGAGCAGTACTTC. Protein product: CASGDRVWDEQYF.

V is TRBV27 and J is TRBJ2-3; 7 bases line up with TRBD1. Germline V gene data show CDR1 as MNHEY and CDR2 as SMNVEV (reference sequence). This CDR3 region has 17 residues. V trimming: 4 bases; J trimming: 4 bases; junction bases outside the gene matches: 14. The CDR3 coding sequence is TGTGCCAGCAGTTCCACTTCGACAGGGTTGGTATCAGATACGCAGTATTTT. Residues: CASSSTSTGLVSDTQYF.

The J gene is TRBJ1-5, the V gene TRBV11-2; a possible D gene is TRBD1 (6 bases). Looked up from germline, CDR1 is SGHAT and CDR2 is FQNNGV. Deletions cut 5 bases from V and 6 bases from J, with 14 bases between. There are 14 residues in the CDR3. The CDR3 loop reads CASSNRDGSQPQHF. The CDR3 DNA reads TGTGCCAGCAGCAACAGGGATGGGAGTCAGCCCCAGCATTTT.